The sequence of this T cell receptor beta chain was determined in a study of T cells in pancreatic ductal adenocarcinoma. Study-wide results and limits: Results skew toward the minority of patients with early-stage disease. Tumor samples had fewer productive templates and 6.5 to 10-fold fewer unique clonotypes than blood. Mean clonality was roughly 0.11 in tumors and roughly 0.067 in blood, not significantly different. Enrichment of CD45RO+ effector over naive T cells in tumors may bias clonality.

CDR1 is SGHRS and CDR2 is YFSETQ in the germline V gene. The CDR3 contains 15 residues. Trimming took 2 bases from V and 7 from J; bases not matched to a gene: 9. This clone was detected once. What it binds is unknown. Selected pancreatic ductal adenocarcinoma patients had undergone surgery without neoadjuvant therapy. Method: immunoSEQ multiplex PCR; TCRdb's copy keeps in-frame clones and lacks some. This table has 15,000 to 20,000 clones, roughly 90% appearing once. The clonotype comes from a human donor with pancreatic ductal adenocarcinoma. The rearrangement links TRBV5-1 to TRBJ1-5, with 7 bases lining up with TRBD1. The sequenced sample consisted of PBMCs. Here the CDR3 reads CASSFAGGGGQPQHF. In nucleotides, the CDR3 is TGCGCCAGCAGCTTCGCAGGGGGAGGAGGACAGCCCCAGCATTTT.